Listed here are 14 T cell receptor beta chains from one sample, sequenced in a study of identical twins. TCRdb reprocessed the 5' RACE reads with MiXCR, giving one entry per CDR3 protein. Here the sample spans approximately 670,000 distinct CDR3 sequences, 5.5% to 7.5% being singletons. Sequencing was carried out using naive T cells sorted from blood. Every receptor here comes from a man aged 18 to 30 in good health.

The table lists this clonotype with many counts. The V call is TRBV20-1, the J call TRBJ2-1, with D hard to call. Germline assignment: CDR1 DFQATT and CDR2 SNEGSKA (reference sequence). The CDR3 is made up of 14 amino acids. V lost 4 bases and J lost 5, with 15 bases in between. The CDR3 bases are TGCAGTGCTATGTTTGGCGGTGCTAACAATGAGCAGTTCTTC. This sequence encodes CSAMFGGANNEQFF.

This clonotype was observed a few times. The chain links TRBV27 to TRBJ2-7; 7 nucleotides agree with TRBD2. Germline trimming cut 2 bases from V and 0 bases from J; bases unmatched to any gene: 7. CDR3 length: 16 residues. Per germline, CDR1 MNHEY and CDR2 SMNVEV (reference sequence). In DNA, the CDR3 is TGTGCCAGCAGTTTACGGCTAGCGGCAAACTCCTACGAGCAGTACTTC. This gives the protein CASSLRLAANSYEQYF.

The chain links TRBV7-9 to TRBJ1-2, with 7 bases identical to TRBD1. Per germline, CDR1 SEHNR and CDR2 FQNEAQ (reference sequence). The CDR3 has 16 amino acids. The ends lost 1 base at V and 0 bases at J; junction bases unmatched: 5. The CDR3 spells CASSLDWDSSNYGYTF. CDR3 bases: TGTGCCAGCAGCTTAGACTGGGACAGCTCTAACTATGGCTACACCTTC.

This clonotype came up many times. The rearrangement links TRBV18 to TRBJ2-7; D gene uncertain. The CDR3 has 13 residues. The V gene's germline CDR1 is KGHSH and CDR2 LQKENI. The germline V and J ends were trimmed by 2 bases and 1 base, with 6 bases remaining between them. The CDR3 DNA reads as TGTGCCAGCTCACCAGCAATTTCCTACGAGCAGTACTTC. It encodes CASSPAISYEQYF.

This clonotype has at least ten counts. CDR3 DNA sequence: TGTGCCAGCAGGGAGGGACAGGGTGTCACAGATACGCAGTATTTT. Amino acids: CASREGQGVTDTQYF. V gene TRBV6-1 combines with J gene TRBJ2-3; TRBD1 agrees at 9 bases. This CDR3 has 15 residues. Trimming removed 6 bases from V and 2 bases from J; junction bases left unmatched: 6. Germline values: CDR1 MNHNS, CDR2 SASEGT.

As regards this clonotype: The final CDR3 position lacks the conserved phenylalanine or tryptophan, pointing to a likely read error. This sequence joins TRBV5-1 and TRBJ1-1; possibly TRBD1 for D (5 bases). There are 13 residues in the CDR3. V was cut by 0 bases and J by 6 bases, with 9 bases left in between. Germline CDR1 and CDR2: SGHRS and YFSETQ. CDR3 DNA: TGCGCCAGCAGCTTGGTTCGGGGGTCTGAAGCTTTCTCT. Encoded protein: CASSLVRGSEAFS.

The chain carries TRBV20-1 and TRBJ1-3; D remains ambiguous. Per the germline V gene, CDR1 is DFQATT and CDR2 is SNEGSKA (reference sequence). The CDR3 is made up of 13 amino acids. Trimming left V 4 bases short and J 1 base short, with 8 bases between. The CDR3 DNA is TGCAGTGCTAACAAGCGATCTGGAAACACCATATATTTT. Protein sequence: CSANKRSGNTIYF.

This clonotype has at least ten counts. This rearrangement joins TRBV4-1 to TRBJ1-5; tentative D call: TRBD1 (6 bases). Trimming left V 1 base short and J 1 base short, with 8 bases between. The CDR3 runs to 15 residues. Germline V gene sequence: CDR1 MGHRA, CDR2 YSYEKL. The CDR3, as DNA: TGCGCCAGCAGCCAAGGACAGGAGAGCAATCAGCCCCAGCATTTT. This sequence encodes CASSQGQESNQPQHF.

Only a few counts were recorded for this clonotype. CDR3 in amino acids: CASSTKETQYF. The CDR3 DNA is TGTGCCAGCTCAACAAAAGAGACCCAGTACTTC. J is TRBJ2-5 and V is TRBV18, with unresolved D. Trimming cost V 5 bases and J 3 bases, with 4 bases left between them. There are 11 residues in the CDR3. CDR1 is KGHSH and CDR2 is LQKENI in the germline V gene.

This clonotype turned up a few times. The V gene is TRBV14, the J gene TRBJ2-7; tentatively, D is TRBD2 (7 bases). Germline assignment: CDR1 SGHDN and CDR2 FVKESK. CDR3 length: 15 residues. The V and J ends lost 0 bases and 4 bases respectively, with 13 bases between them. The CDR3 region is CASSQESGGEYEQYF. DNA of the CDR3: TGTGCCAGCAGCCAAGAATCGGGGGGCGAATACGAGCAGTACTTC. The complete variable domain, with remaining parts taken from reference TRBV14 and TRBJ2-7, reads EAGVTQFPSHSVIEKGQTVTLRCDPISGHDNLYWYRRVMGKEIKFLLHFVKESKQDESGMPNNRFLAERTGGTYSTLKVQPAELEDSGVYFCASSQESGGEYEQYFGPGTRLTVT.

Ten or more counts support this clonotype. The chain uses TRBV29-1 and TRBJ1-5, with 8 bases aligning to TRBD1. The V gene end was trimmed by 7 bases and the J gene end by 3 bases; junction bases not matched to a gene: 11. Germline values: CDR1 SQVTM, CDR2 ANQGSEA. This CDR3 is built from 15 residues. The CDR3 loop is CSAGTGTGYNQPQHF. The CDR3 bases are TGCAGCGCCGGTACCGGGACAGGATACAATCAGCCCCAGCATTTT.

The chain recombines TRBV14 with TRBJ2-7; D is undetermined. Germline loops: CDR1 SGHDN, CDR2 FVKESK. The CDR3 has 12 amino acids. The ends were cut back, 0 bases at V and 11 bases at J, with 11 bases in the middle. CDR3 residues: CASSQDTTREYF. The CDR3 DNA is TGTGCCAGCAGCCAAGATACCACAAGAGAGTACTTC.

This clonotype was detected many times. One end of the junction is discordant with germline, which a read error may explain. The chain combines TRBV29-1 with TRBJ2-5, with D tentatively TRBD2 (5 bases). Germline values: CDR1 SQVTM, CDR2 ANQGSEA. The CDR3 contains 12 residues. This CDR3 reads CSARGSQETQYF. CDR3 bases: TGTAGCGCTCGAGGGTCACAAGAGACCCAGTACTTC.

This clonotype occurred many times. The CDR3 DNA is TGTGCCAGCAGTTTTACTTTTGGACAGGGCGCGGATACGCAGTATTTT. This codes for CASSFTFGQGADTQYF. The V and J genes are TRBV12-3 or TRBV12-4 and TRBJ2-3, with 8 nucleotides matching TRBD1. Trimming cost V 3 bases and J 6 bases; bases outside gene matches: 11. This CDR3 contains 16 residues.